This is a list of T cell receptor beta chains from one sample in a study of blood T cell repertoires in COVID-19. Generated by immunoSEQ multiplex PCR, the TCRdb table keeps only in-frame clones and is missing some. This sample has 50,000 to 65,000 clones, with over 85% found just once. Sample: peripheral blood. Receptors were obtained from a human donor in a cohort sampled during active COVID-19. Each CDR3 is given with its conserved first and last residue.

CDR3	V	J
CAWSVVPGGLYNEQFF	TRBV30	TRBJ2-1
CASSPLGHPPYNEQFF	TRBV18	TRBJ2-1
CASSSGQGGSDTQYF	TRBV7-3	TRBJ2-3
CASSTGTGYNEQFF	TRBV28	TRBJ2-1
CASSEAPGGTGELFF	TRBV2	TRBJ2-2
CASSPQGVGYEKLFF	TRBV7-2	TRBJ1-4
CASSPGLAEVSEQYF	TRBV18	TRBJ2-7
CASSEGTTSTDTQYF	TRBV2	TRBJ2-3
CASSLDRAYEQYF	TRBV5-1	TRBJ2-7
CASNRLAANTGELFF	TRBV5-1	TRBJ2-2
CASSTLTGGNSPLHF	TRBV19	TRBJ1-6
CASSTGYSGANVLTF	TRBV7-2	TRBJ2-6
CASGDTWRTQYF	TRBV19	TRBJ2-5
CASSPSGTRTDTQYF	TRBV5-1	TRBJ2-3
CASSGGGHYGYTF	TRBV27	TRBJ1-2
CASSPTGSYNEQFF	TRBV6-6	TRBJ2-1
CASSAGGEAFF	TRBV27	TRBJ1-1
CASSLRTGDEQYF	TRBV19	TRBJ2-7
CASSLDRGMTDTQYF	TRBV7-9	TRBJ2-3
CASSLEAGPYEQYF	TRBV5-1	TRBJ2-7
CASSMGDRTYEQYF	TRBV5-1	TRBJ2-7
CSVESLAGGKFF	TRBV29-1	TRBJ2-1
CAISLGQVGGYEQYF	TRBV10-3	TRBJ2-7
CASSQERTGGIGEQYF	TRBV4-3	TRBJ2-7